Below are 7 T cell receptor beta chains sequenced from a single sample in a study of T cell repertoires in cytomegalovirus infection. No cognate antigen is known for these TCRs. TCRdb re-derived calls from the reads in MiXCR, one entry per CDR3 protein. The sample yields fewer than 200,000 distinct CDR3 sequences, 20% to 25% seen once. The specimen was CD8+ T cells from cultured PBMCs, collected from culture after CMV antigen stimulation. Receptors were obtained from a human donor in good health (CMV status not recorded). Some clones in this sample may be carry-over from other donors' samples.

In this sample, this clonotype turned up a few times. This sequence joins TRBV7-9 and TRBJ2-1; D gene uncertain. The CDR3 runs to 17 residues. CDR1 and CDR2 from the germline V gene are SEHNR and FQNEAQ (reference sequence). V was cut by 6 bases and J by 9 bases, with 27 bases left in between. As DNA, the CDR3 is TGTGCCAGCAGAAGCCTGTTGGGCGGCACTCTAAGTGGTGAGCAGTTCTTC. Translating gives CASRSLLGGTLSGEQFF.

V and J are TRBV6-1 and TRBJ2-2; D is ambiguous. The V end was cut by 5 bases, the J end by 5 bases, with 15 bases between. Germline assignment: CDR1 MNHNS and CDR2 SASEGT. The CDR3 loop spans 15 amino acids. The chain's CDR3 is CASSLPTDATGELFF. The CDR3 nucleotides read TGTGCCAGCAGTTTACCAACAGACGCAACCGGGGAGCTGTTTTTT.

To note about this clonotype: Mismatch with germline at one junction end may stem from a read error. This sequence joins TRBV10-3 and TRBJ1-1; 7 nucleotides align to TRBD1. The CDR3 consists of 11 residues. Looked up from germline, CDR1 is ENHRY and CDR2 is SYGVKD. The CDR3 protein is CAIREGGLPWF. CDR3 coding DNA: TGTGCCATCAGAGAAGGGGGCCTACCATGGTTT.

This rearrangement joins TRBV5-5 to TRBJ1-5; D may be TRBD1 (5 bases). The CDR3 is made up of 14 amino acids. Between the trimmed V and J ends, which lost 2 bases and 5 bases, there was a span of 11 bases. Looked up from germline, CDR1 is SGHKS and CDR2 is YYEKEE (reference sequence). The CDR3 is CASSFWAGHQPQHF. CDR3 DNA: TGTGCCAGCAGCTTTTGGGCAGGGCATCAGCCCCAGCATTTT. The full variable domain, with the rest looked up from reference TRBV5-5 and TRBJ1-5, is DAGVTQSPTHLIKTRGQQVTLRCSPISGHKSVSWYQQVLGQGPQFIFQYYEKEERGRGNFPDRFSARQFPNYSSELNVNALLLGDSALYLCASSFWAGHQPQHFGDGTRLSIL.

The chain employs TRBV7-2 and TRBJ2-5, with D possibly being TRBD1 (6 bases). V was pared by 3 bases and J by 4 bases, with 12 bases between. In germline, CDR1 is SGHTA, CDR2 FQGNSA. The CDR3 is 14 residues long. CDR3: CASSFTGLSETQYF. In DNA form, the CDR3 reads TGTGCCAGCAGCTTCACAGGGTTATCAGAGACCCAGTACTTC.

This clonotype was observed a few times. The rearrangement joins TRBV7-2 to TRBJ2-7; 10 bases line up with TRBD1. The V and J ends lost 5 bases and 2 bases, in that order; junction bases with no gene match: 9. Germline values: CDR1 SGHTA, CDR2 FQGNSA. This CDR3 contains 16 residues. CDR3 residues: CASSLRTGTGAYEQYF. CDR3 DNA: TGTGCCAGCAGCCTTCGAACCGGGACAGGGGCCTACGAGCAGTACTTC.

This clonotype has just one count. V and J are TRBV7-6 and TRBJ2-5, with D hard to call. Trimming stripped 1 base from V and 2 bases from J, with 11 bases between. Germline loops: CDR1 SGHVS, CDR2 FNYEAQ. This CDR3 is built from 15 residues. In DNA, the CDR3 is TGTGCCAGCAGCTTAGAAGGGTTGGGGCAAGAGACCCAGTACTTC. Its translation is CASSLEGLGQETQYF.